These T cell receptor beta chains were read from a single sample in a study of T cells in Graves' hyperthyroidism and ophthalmopathy. TCRdb re-called the multiplex PCR reads through MiXCR, storing one row per CDR3 protein. The sample consists of fewer than 900,000 distinct CDR3 sequences, around 20% of them appearing once. Sequencing was carried out using blood. These receptors came from a woman aged 45-65 years with Graves' hyperthyroidism that later progressed to Graves' ophthalmopathy. CDR3s include the opening cysteine and the closing phenylalanine or tryptophan. The D gene is left open where the match is weak. Part of the rows lack a size; the others show once, few, many or a class for expanded clones.

V: TRBV6-1
D: NA
size: few
J: TRBJ2-7
DNA: TGTGCCAGCACAGGGACTCCTACCTACGAGCAGTACTTC
CDR3: CASTGTPTYEQYF

V: TRBV2
D: NA
size: few
J: TRBJ1-3
DNA: TGTGCCAGCAGTGAAGTTTATTCTTCGGGACACAGTGGAAACACCATATATTTT
CDR3: CASSEVYSSGHSGNTIYF

V: TRBV3-1
D: NA
size: NA
J: TRBJ1-5
DNA: TGTGCCAGCAGCCAAGAAAGGGGGGTCAATCAGCCCCAGCATTTT
CDR3: CASSQERGVNQPQHF

V: TRBV2
D: NA
size: many
J: TRBJ2-3
DNA: TGTGCCAGCAGTGAAGTCGAGGGCGCAGATACGCAGTATTTT
CDR3: CASSEVEGADTQYF

V: TRBV9
D: NA
size: few
J: TRBJ1-1
DNA: TGTGCCAGCAGCGGGAACAGGGTTGCGAACACTGAAGCTTTCTTT
CDR3: CASSGNRVANTEAFF

V: TRBV27
D: NA
size: many
J: TRBJ2-7
DNA: TGTGCCAGCAGTCTCGGACAGCAAACCTACGAGCAGTACTTC
CDR3: CASSLGQQTYEQYF

V: TRBV10-1
D: TRBD1
size: few
J: TRBJ2-7
DNA: TGCGCCAGCAGTGACGGGACAGGGGCAACCTACGAGCAGTACTTC
CDR3: CASSDGTGATYEQYF

V: TRBV20-1
D: TRBD1
size: many
J: TRBJ2-6
DNA: TGCAGTGCTGCTTCTCGGACAGGGAGCTCTGGGGCCAACGTCCTGACTTTC
CDR3: CSAASRTGSSGANVLTF

V: TRBV12-3/TRBV12-4
D: TRBD1
size: many
J: TRBJ2-3
DNA: TGTGCCAGCAGATTGACAGGGGTCCGCACAGATACGCAGTATTTT
CDR3: CASRLTGVRTDTQYF

V: TRBV12-3/TRBV12-4
D: TRBD1
size: many
J: TRBJ1-2
DNA: TGTGCCAGCAGTCCAGGACAGGGGTTTGGCTACACCTTC
CDR3: CASSPGQGFGYTF

V: TRBV12-3/TRBV12-4
D: TRBD2
size: many
J: TRBJ2-3
DNA: TGTGCCAGCAGTTTACCAGCGGGGGAGGTTGCAGATACGCAGTATTTT
CDR3: CASSLPAGEVADTQYF

V: TRBV19
D: TRBD1
size: NA
J: TRBJ1-1
DNA: TGTGCCAGTAGTATCCATCGGGACAGTAACACTGAAGCTTTCTTT
CDR3: CASSIHRDSNTEAFF

V: TRBV2
D: NA
size: many
J: TRBJ2-7
DNA: TGTGCCAGCAACTACGACGGAGGTTCCTACGAGCAGTACTTC
CDR3: CASNYDGGSYEQYF

V: TRBV6-1
D: TRBD1
size: many
J: TRBJ1-1
DNA: TGTGCCAGCAGAAGGGACAGTAGCATGAACACTGAAGCTTTCTTT
CDR3: CASRRDSSMNTEAFF

V: TRBV7-6
D: TRBD2
size: many
J: TRBJ2-3
DNA: TGTGCCAGCAGCTCAATCGTAGGCGGGGGAGAAGATACGCAGTATTTT
CDR3: CASSSIVGGGEDTQYF

V: TRBV5-8
D: NA
size: NA
J: TRBJ1-6
DNA: TGTGCCAGCAGCTTCGATAATCAGCTCCTCCACTTT
CDR3: CASSFDNQLLHF

V: TRBV27
D: NA
size: few
J: TRBJ1-2
DNA: TGTGCCAGCAGTTCCGTGACGGCGGGGGATGGCTACACCTTC
CDR3: CASSSVTAGDGYTF

V: TRBV19
D: NA
size: few
J: TRBJ1-1
DNA: TGTGCCAGTATGTTGGGGCACGAAGCTTTCTTT
CDR3: CASMLGHEAFF

V: TRBV4-1
D: TRBD1
size: NA
J: TRBJ1-2
DNA: TGCGCCAGCAGCCAAGGACAGGGGGCGACGGGGGGATCCTATGGCTACACCTTC
CDR3: CASSQGQGATGGSYGYTF

V: TRBV12-5
D: NA
size: NA
J: TRBJ2-3
DNA: TGTGCTAGTGGCCTGTGGGTCACAGATACGCAGTATTTT
CDR3: CASGLWVTDTQYF

V: TRBV11-3
D: NA
size: NA
J: TRBJ2-1
DNA: TGTGCCAGCAGCTCGGGCAGCGGCCCCTACAATGAGCAGTTCTTC
CDR3: CASSSGSGPYNEQFF

V: TRBV12-3/TRBV12-4
D: NA
size: many
J: TRBJ1-2
DNA: TGTGCCAGCACCTCCCGGCCCCTTAACTATGGCTACACCTTC
CDR3: CASTSRPLNYGYTF

V: TRBV11-2
D: NA
size: NA
J: TRBJ2-4
DNA: TGTGCCAGCAGCTTAGAGGGGACACATCAAAACATTCAGTACTTC
CDR3: CASSLEGTHQNIQYF

V: TRBV9
D: NA
size: few
J: TRBJ1-1
DNA: TGTGCCAGCAGCACCGGGCCCCTGGGGACTGAAGCTTTCTTT
CDR3: CASSTGPLGTEAFF

V: TRBV5-1
D: NA
size: NA
J: TRBJ1-1
DNA: TGCGCCGGCAGCTTGGGGGGGCCCACTGAAGCTTTCTTT
CDR3: CAGSLGGPTEAFF

V: TRBV12-3/TRBV12-4
D: TRBD2
size: few
J: TRBJ2-1
DNA: TGTGCCAGCGATTGGACTAGTACCAACGAGCAGTTCTTC
CDR3: CASDWTSTNEQFF

V: TRBV7-6
D: NA
size: few
J: TRBJ1-1
DNA: TGTGCCAGCAGCCCCGGCTGGGGCAGGGTAGGCACTGAAGCTTTCTTT
CDR3: CASSPGWGRVGTEAFF

V: TRBV29-1
D: TRBD1
size: NA
J: TRBJ2-3
DNA: TGCAGCGTTGAAGTCTCAGGGGGCGCAGATACGCAGTATTTT
CDR3: CSVEVSGGADTQYF

V: TRBV5-1
D: NA
size: many
J: TRBJ1-1
DNA: TGCGCCAGCAGCTTGGAGGGACACCTGAACACTGAAGCTTTCTTT
CDR3: CASSLEGHLNTEAFF

V: TRBV12-3/TRBV12-4
D: NA
size: many
J: TRBJ2-3
DNA: TGTGCCAGCAGTTTAGCGGGGCTAGGAGGGGGGAGCACAGATACGCAGTATTTT
CDR3: CASSLAGLGGGSTDTQYF

V: TRBV9
D: NA
size: few
J: TRBJ1-2
DNA: TGTGCCAGCAGCGGATGGACAGCGGGGGGCTACACCTTC
CDR3: CASSGWTAGGYTF

V: TRBV7-9
D: NA
size: few
J: TRBJ1-5
DNA: TGTGCCAGCAGCGAGTACGGTCAGCCCCAGCATTTT
CDR3: CASSEYGQPQHF